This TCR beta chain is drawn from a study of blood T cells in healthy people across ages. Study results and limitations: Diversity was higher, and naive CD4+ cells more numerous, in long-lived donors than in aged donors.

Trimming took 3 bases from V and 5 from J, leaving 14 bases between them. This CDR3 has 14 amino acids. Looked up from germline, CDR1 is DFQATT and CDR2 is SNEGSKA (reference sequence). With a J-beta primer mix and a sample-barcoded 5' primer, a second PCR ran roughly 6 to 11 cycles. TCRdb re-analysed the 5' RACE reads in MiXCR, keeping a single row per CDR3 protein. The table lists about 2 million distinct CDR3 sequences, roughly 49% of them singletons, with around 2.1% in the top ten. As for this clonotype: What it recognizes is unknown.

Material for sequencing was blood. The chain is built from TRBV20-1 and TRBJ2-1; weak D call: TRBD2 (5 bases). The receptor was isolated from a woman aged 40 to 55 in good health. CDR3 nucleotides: TGCAGTGCTAGTCGGGCCGGGGTCCACAATGAGCAGTTCTTC. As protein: CSASRAGVHNEQFF.